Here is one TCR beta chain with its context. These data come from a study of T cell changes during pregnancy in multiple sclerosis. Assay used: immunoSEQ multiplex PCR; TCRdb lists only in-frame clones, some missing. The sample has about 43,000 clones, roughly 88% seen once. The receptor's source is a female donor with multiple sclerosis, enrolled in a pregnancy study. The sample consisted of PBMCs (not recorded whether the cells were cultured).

CDR3 coding DNA: TGTGCCAGCAGTTCCCCAGCGGGAGTTCGCGAGCAGTACTTC. Residues: CASSSPAGVREQYF. V is TRBV27 and J is TRBJ2-7, with 8 bases lining up with TRBD2. V gave up 4 bases and J gave up 6 bases; unmatched junction bases: 8. The CDR3 extends over 14 amino acids. Germline V CDR1 and CDR2: MNHEY, SMNVEV (reference sequence).